One sample yielded the 17 T cell receptor beta chains listed below, sequenced in a study of shared clonotypes between healthy human individuals. Assay used: immunoSEQ multiplex PCR; TCRdb lists only in-frame clones, some missing. The sample yields a few million clones, approximately 95% seen once. Sequencing was done on a sample of naive CD4+ T cells from PBMCs. The subset: CD45RA+ positively selected. Receptor source: a man between 18 and 29 years old in good health. Some clones in this sample may be carry-over from other donors' samples.

The rearrangement joins TRBV7-4 to TRBJ1-5; D uncertain. In germline, CDR1 is SGHVT, CDR2 SQSDAQ. The CDR3 consists of 17 residues. Trimming took off 7 bases at V and 7 bases at J, with 26 bases between the two ends. The CDR3, as DNA: TGTGCCAGCACCCGCAGGCGGTGCAGGTTCTGGAGGCAGCCCCAGCATTTT. This codes for CASTRRRCRFWRQPQHF.

The chain uses TRBV5-1 and TRBJ1-2; 9 positions agree with TRBD1. The CDR3 is 13 residues long. The V gene end was trimmed by 4 bases and the J gene end by 6 bases; junction bases not matched to a gene: 4. CDR1 and CDR2 from the germline V gene are SGHRS and YFSETQ. The CDR3: CASSIGQGNGYTF. CDR3 in DNA: TGCGCCAGCAGCATAGGACAGGGGAATGGCTACACCTTC.

This clone appeared a single time. The J gene is TRBJ2-5, the V gene TRBV4-2; 13 positions match TRBD2. The CDR3 loop spans 19 amino acids. Germline V CDR1 and CDR2: LGHNA, YNFKEQ. The trim removed 1 base at V and 4 bases at J, leaving 12 bases unmatched. In nucleotides, the CDR3 is TGTGCCAGCAGCCAAGGGGGGCGGACTAGCGGGAGTAGGGCAGAGACCCAGTACTTC. Its protein is CASSQGGRTSGSRAETQYF.

V is TRBV28 and J is TRBJ2-1, with D maybe TRBD1 (7 bases). Germline values: CDR1 MDHEN, CDR2 SYDVKM. The V gene lost 5 bases and the J gene lost 8 bases, with 16 bases spanning the gap. The CDR3 covers 14 residues. The CDR3 bases are TGTGCCAGCAGTCAGGGGGGCCAACTCCATGAGCAGTTCTTC. Translating gives CASSQGGQLHEQFF.

The chain employs TRBV18 and TRBJ2-7; 7 bases align to TRBD2. J gave up 3 bases and V 4 bases, and 3 bases lay outside the gene matches. CDR1 and CDR2 (germline): KGHSH, LQKENI. The CDR3 length is 13 residues. The CDR3 region has the DNA TGTGCCAGCTCACGCGGACTAGTCTACGAGCAGTACTTC. It specifies CASSRGLVYEQYF.

The V and J genes are TRBV6-5 and TRBJ2-2; perhaps TRBD2 as D (5 bases). The length of the CDR3 is 16 residues. Looked up from germline, CDR1 is MNHEY and CDR2 is SVGAGI. Deletions cut 4 bases from V and 0 bases from J, with 12 bases between. CDR3 in amino acids: CASSFWRPSNTGELFF. The CDR3 DNA reads as TGTGCCAGCAGTTTTTGGAGGCCCTCGAACACCGGGGAGCTGTTTTTT.

This clone occurred once. The V call is TRBV19, the J call TRBJ1-2, with D unclear. This CDR3 comprises 13 residues. Trimming left V 6 bases short and J 3 bases short, with 11 bases between. Per germline, CDR1 LNHDA and CDR2 SQIVND (reference sequence). This CDR3 is CASSVLGYYGYTF. The CDR3 DNA is TGTGCCAGTAGCGTGCTGGGGTACTATGGCTACACCTTC.

The V and J genes are TRBV6-1 and TRBJ2-7; perhaps TRBD1 as D (6 bases). From germline, CDR1 is MNHNS and CDR2 SASEGT. This CDR3 region has 15 residues. The germline V and J ends were trimmed by 0 bases and 3 bases, with 12 bases remaining between them. The CDR3 loop is CASSEAGAGDYEQYF. CDR3 DNA: TGTGCCAGCAGTGAAGCGGGGGCAGGAGACTACGAGCAGTACTTC.

This clone was recorded only once. The chain couples TRBV4-3 to TRBJ2-2; D unresolved. Germline V lookup: CDR1 LGHNA, CDR2 YSLEER. Between the trimmed V and J ends, which lost 0 bases and 7 bases, there was a span of 9 bases. CDR3 length: 14 amino acids. For the CDR3, the DNA is TGCGCCAGCAGCCAAGAAATCGGCGTCGGGGAGCTGTTTTTT. Its protein product is CASSQEIGVGELFF.

The V and J genes are TRBV4-3 and TRBJ2-3; 11 nucleotides match TRBD2. CDR3 length equals 18 residues. With 1 base clipped from V and 3 bases from J, the junction kept 9 bases outside the gene matches. Germline V CDR1 and CDR2: LGHNA, YSLEER. The CDR3 spells CASSQGRVAGGPTDTQYF. CDR3 DNA: TGCGCCAGCAGCCAAGGTAGAGTAGCGGGAGGGCCTACAGATACGCAGTATTTT.

The chain joins TRBV7-3 to TRBJ1-1; no clear D gene. V dropped 3 bases and J dropped 11 bases, with 13 bases sitting between them. The CDR3 extends over 12 amino acids. Germline CDR1 SGHTA, CDR2 FQGTGA. CDR3 amino acids: CASSFPHGRAFF. In DNA, the CDR3 is TGTGCCAGCAGCTTCCCACATGGACGGGCTTTCTTT.

A note on this clone: The sample has other DNA sequences that encode this CDR3 too. The chain employs TRBV2 and TRBJ2-5; 8 nucleotides line up with TRBD1. Trimming at V came to 6 bases and at J to 1 base, leaving 1 base not matched to a gene. Germline CDR1 is SNHLY and CDR2 is FYNNEI. This CDR3 region has 13 residues. CDR3 nucleotide sequence: TGTGCCAGCAGCGGGACAGGCCAAGAGACCCAGTACTTC. This gives the protein CASSGTGQETQYF.

The count of this clone is one. DNA for the CDR3: TGTGCCTGGAGTCACAGGGTTGGCGAGCAGTACTTC. This codes for CAWSHRVGEQYF. This chain joins TRBV30 and TRBJ2-7; perhaps TRBD1 as D (6 bases). This CDR3 contains 12 residues. V was clipped by 2 bases and J by 6 bases, with 11 bases between them. CDR1 GTSNPN and CDR2 SVGIG come from the germline V gene (reference sequence). The full variable domain, completed using reference TRBV30 and TRBJ2-7, is SQTIHQWPATLVQPVGSPLSLECTVEGTSNPNLYWYRQAAGRGLQLLFYSVGIGQISSEVPQNLSASRPQDRQFILSSKKLLLSDSGFYLCAWSHRVGEQYFGPGTRLTVT.

The genes are TRBV2 and TRBJ2-7, with D possibly matching TRBD2 (7 bases). CDR1 is SNHLY and CDR2 is FYNNEI in the germline V gene. The CDR3 covers 14 residues. Trimming took off 7 bases at V and 0 bases at J, with 13 bases between the two ends. The CDR3 sequence is CASKGGGISYEQYF. Written as DNA, the CDR3 is TGTGCCAGCAAGGGAGGGGGGATCTCCTACGAGCAGTACTTC. Drawing the rest from reference TRBV2 and TRBJ2-7, the complete variable domain is EPEVTQTPSHQVTQMGQEVILRCVPISNHLYFYWYRQILGQKVEFLVSFYNNEISEKSEIFDDQFSVERPDGSNFTLKIRSTKLEDSAMYFCASKGGGISYEQYFGPGTRLTVT.

In its sample, this clone was seen once. The chain has TRBV19 and TRBJ2-7; a possible D gene is TRBD2 (6 bases). The germline V gene encodes CDR1 LNHDA and CDR2 SQIVND (reference sequence). The CDR3 is made up of 14 amino acids. Between the trimmed V and J ends, which lost 6 bases and 1 base, there was a span of 13 bases. The DNA of the CDR3 is TGTGCCAGTAGACTAGCCGCCGCTTCCTACGAGCAGTACTTC. Translated, it gives CASRLAAASYEQYF.

The gene calls are TRBV9 and TRBJ2-7, with unresolved D. The CDR3 spans 14 residues. The ends were cut back, 2 bases at V and 2 bases at J, with 11 bases in the middle. CDR1 is SGDLS, CDR2 YYNGEE, per germline. The CDR3 loop reads CASSVSASTYEQYF. As DNA, the CDR3 is TGTGCCAGCAGCGTCAGCGCGTCAACCTACGAGCAGTACTTC.

The V and J genes are TRBV7-9 and TRBJ2-1, with 9 bases matching TRBD1. Trimming removed 5 bases from V and 5 bases from J; junction bases left unmatched: 13. CDR1 SEHNR and CDR2 FQNEAQ come from the germline V gene (reference sequence). The CDR3 is 17 residues long. For the CDR3, the DNA is TGTGCCAGCAGCCGAGGGCGGACGGGACAGGGAGACAATGAGCAGTTCTTC. This codes for CASSRGRTGQGDNEQFF.